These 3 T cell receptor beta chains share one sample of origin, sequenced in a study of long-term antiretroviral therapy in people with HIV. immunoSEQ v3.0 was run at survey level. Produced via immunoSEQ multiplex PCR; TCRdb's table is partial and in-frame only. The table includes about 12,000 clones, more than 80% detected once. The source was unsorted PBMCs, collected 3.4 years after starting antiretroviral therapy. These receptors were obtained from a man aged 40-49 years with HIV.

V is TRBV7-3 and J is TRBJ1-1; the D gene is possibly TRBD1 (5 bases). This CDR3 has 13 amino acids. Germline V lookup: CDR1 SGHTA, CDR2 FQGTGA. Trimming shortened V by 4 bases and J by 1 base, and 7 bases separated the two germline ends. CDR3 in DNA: TGTGCCAGCAGCTCGGGGCCGAACACTGAAGCTTTCTTT. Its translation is CASSSGPNTEAFF.

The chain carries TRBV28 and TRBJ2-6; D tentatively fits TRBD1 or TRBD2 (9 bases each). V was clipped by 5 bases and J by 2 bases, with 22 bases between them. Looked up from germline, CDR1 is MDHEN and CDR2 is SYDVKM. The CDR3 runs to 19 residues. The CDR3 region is CASSAGGSQGATGANVLTF. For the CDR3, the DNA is TGTGCCAGCAGTGCGGGGGGGTCACAGGGGGCTACTGGGGCCAACGTCCTGACTTTC.

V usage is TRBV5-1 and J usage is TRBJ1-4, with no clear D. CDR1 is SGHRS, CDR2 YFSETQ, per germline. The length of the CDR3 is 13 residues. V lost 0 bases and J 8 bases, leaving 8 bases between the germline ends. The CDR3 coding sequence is TGCGCCAGCAGCTTGGAAGGCAGAGAAAAACTGTTTTTT. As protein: CASSLEGREKLFF.